This TCR beta chain was recorded in a study of high-grade serous ovarian cancer treatment subgroups. TCRdb keeps only in-frame clones here, not all; method: immunoSEQ multiplex PCR. The table records nearly 8,000 clones, approximately 72% of them present only once. Tumor tissue was taken before any definitive surgery or chemotherapy was given. This clonotype originated in a human donor with high-grade serous ovarian cancer. Source material: tumor tissue.

CDR3 DNA sequence: TGTGCCAGCAGCCGCGACAGGGCCCAAGAGACCCAGTACTTC. This translates into CASSRDRAQETQYF. The chain carries TRBV11-2 and TRBJ2-5; the match to TRBD1 covers 7 bases. From germline, CDR1 is SGHAT and CDR2 FQNNGV. With 5 bases clipped from V and 1 base from J, the junction kept 4 bases outside the gene matches. The CDR3 consists of 14 residues.